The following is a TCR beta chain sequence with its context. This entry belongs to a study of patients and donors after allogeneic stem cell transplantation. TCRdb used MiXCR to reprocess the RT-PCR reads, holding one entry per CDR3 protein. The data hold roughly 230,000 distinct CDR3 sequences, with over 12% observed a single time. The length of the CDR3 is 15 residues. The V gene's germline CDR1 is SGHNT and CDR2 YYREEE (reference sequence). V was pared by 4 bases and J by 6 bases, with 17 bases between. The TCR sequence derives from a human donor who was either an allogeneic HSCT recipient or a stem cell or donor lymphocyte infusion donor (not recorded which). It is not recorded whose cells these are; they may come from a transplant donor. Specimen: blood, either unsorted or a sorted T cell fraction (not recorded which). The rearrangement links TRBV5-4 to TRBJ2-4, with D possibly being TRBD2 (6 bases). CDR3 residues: CASSVKTLGGNIQYF. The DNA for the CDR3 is TGTGCCAGCAGCGTGAAAACGCTGGGGGGAAACATTCAGTACTTC.